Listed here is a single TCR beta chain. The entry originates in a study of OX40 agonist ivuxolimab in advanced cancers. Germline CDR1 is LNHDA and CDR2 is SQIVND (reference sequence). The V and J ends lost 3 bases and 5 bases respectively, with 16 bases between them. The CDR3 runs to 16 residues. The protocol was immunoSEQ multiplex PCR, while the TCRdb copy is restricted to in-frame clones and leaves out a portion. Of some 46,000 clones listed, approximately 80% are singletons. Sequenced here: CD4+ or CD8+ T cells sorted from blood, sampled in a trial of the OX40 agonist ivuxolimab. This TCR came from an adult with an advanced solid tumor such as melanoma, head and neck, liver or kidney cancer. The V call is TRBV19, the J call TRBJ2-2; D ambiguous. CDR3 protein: CASSMDGSRRTGELFF. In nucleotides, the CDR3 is TGTGCCAGTAGTATGGACGGGTCTCGCAGGACCGGGGAGCTGTTTTTT.